Presented here are 27 T cell receptor beta chains from one specimen sequenced in a study of human CD8 memory T cell subsets. Scientists made TCR beta libraries using UMI-labeled 5' RACE. TCRdb reprocessed the 5' RACE reads and reports one entry per CDR3 protein, with no DNA. This repertoire includes some 3,500 distinct CDR3 sequences. Sequencing was carried out using CD8+ T cells from PBMCs. The origin of the receptors is a human donor in good health.

Judged by frequency, this clonotype is medium-sized. The V gene is TRBV28, the J gene TRBJ2-3. Germline V gene data show CDR1 as MDHEN and CDR2 as SYDVKM. The CDR3 has 15 residues. The chain's CDR3 is CASRLSVSNTDTQYF.

This chain joins TRBV7-9 and TRBJ2-7; without DNA, the TCRdb call of TRBD2 cannot be checked. This CDR3 comprises 15 residues. Germline V gives CDR1 SEHNR, CDR2 FQNEAQ (reference sequence). The CDR3 loop is CASSQTSGRAYEQYF.

The chain employs TRBV5-4 and TRBJ2-1. This CDR3 has 12 residues. The germline V gene encodes CDR1 SGHNT and CDR2 YYREEE (reference sequence). The CDR3 reads CASSFYGNEQFF.

Frequency places this clonotype as medium-sized (0.01 to 0.1%). J is TRBJ2-7 and V is TRBV7-9. The CDR3 is 13 residues long. Germline V gene lookup returns CDR1 SEHNR and CDR2 FQNEAQ (reference sequence). The CDR3 spells CASCSGTSYEQYF.

By frequency, this clonotype registers medium-sized. The J gene is TRBJ2-1, the V gene TRBV7-8; the D call from TCRdb, TRBD2, cannot be confirmed without DNA. The CDR3 totals 13 residues. Germline CDR1 and CDR2: SGHVS and FQNEAQ. The CDR3 sequence: CASSPTSGNEQFF.

This clonotype ranks as medium-sized in terms of frequency. The CDR3 region is CASSLTSGETDTQYF. The rearrangement joins TRBV7-3 to TRBJ2-3; lacking DNA, the TRBD2 call made by TCRdb goes unchecked. This CDR3 comprises 15 residues. From germline, CDR1 is SGHTA and CDR2 FQGTGA. Variable domain in full (rest from reference TRBV7-3 and TRBJ2-3): GAGVSQTPSNKVTEKGKYVELRCDPISGHTALYWYRQSLGQGPEFLIYFQGTGAADDSGLPNDRFFAVRPEGSVSTLKIQRTERGDSAVYLCASSLTSGETDTQYFGPGTRLTVL.

This clonotype is medium-sized by frequency. The V gene is TRBV5-1, the J gene TRBJ1-5. CDR1 is SGHRS, CDR2 YFSETQ, per germline. This CDR3 comprises 13 residues. Here the CDR3 reads CASSLGPNQPQHF.

The V gene is TRBV2, the J gene TRBJ1-4; the D gene TCRdb calls, TRBD1, cannot be checked with no DNA. CDR3 size: 18 residues. Per germline, CDR1 SNHLY and CDR2 FYNNEI. CDR3 sequence reads: CASRAPGQGPLLGEKLFF.

The chain combines TRBV28 with TRBJ2-1; checking the TCRdb D call of TRBD1 is not possible without DNA. This CDR3 has 15 residues. Germline values: CDR1 MDHEN, CDR2 SYDVKM. The CDR3 here is CASSRPDRTYNEQFF.

Judged by frequency, this clonotype is medium-sized (0.01 to 0.1%). The chain uses TRBV15 and TRBJ1-1; TCRdb's D gene call, TRBD1, goes unchecked for lack of DNA. The CDR3 covers 15 residues. The germline CDR1 and CDR2 sequences are LNHNV and YYDKDF (reference sequence). The CDR3 protein is CATEDRGSMNTEAFF.

This chain links TRBV19 with TRBJ2-3. The length of the CDR3 is 13 residues. In germline, CDR1 is LNHDA, CDR2 SQIVND (reference sequence). The CDR3 sequence: CASTASRQDTQYF.

The chain joins TRBV10-3 to TRBJ2-1; TCRdb outputs TRBD2, but without DNA this stays unchecked. CDR1 is ENHRY, CDR2 SYGVKD, per germline. The CDR3 length is 15 residues. This CDR3 reads CAISVVEEHYNEQFF.

This clonotype is classed as medium-sized by frequency. The rearrangement links TRBV25-1 to TRBJ2-2. Looked up from germline, CDR1 is MGHDK and CDR2 is SYGVNS. The CDR3 totals 15 residues. The CDR3 loop reads CASSEYLANTGELFF.

This clonotype is deemed medium-sized by its frequency. This chain connects TRBV27 to TRBJ2-1; checking the TCRdb D call of TRBD1 is not possible without DNA. The CDR3 runs 14 residues. Germline loops: CDR1 MNHEY, CDR2 SMNVEV (reference sequence). The CDR3 reads CASRPGWGYNEQFF.

This clonotype is deemed medium-sized (0.01 to 0.1%) by its frequency. CDR3 residues: CASSQGQFEAFF. The chain carries TRBV3-1 and TRBJ1-1; TCRdb's D call, TRBD1, is unchecked because there is no DNA. This CDR3 has 12 amino acids. Per the germline V gene, CDR1 is LGHDT and CDR2 is YNNKEL (reference sequence).

V is TRBV3-1 and J is TRBJ1-5; the TCRdb call, TRBD1, lacks DNA for checking. This CDR3 is 14 amino acids long. Germline lookup yields CDR1 LGHDT and CDR2 YNNKEL (reference sequence). CDR3 amino acids: CASSRLTGVEPQHF.

This clonotype is deemed medium-sized by its frequency. The chain recombines TRBV29-1 with TRBJ2-7; TCRdb's D call of TRBD1 is untestable without DNA. The CDR3 extends over 15 amino acids. Germline V gene data show CDR1 as SQVTM and CDR2 as ANQGSEA. CDR3 region: CSVEEVGGRLYEQYF.

V and J are TRBV30 and TRBJ2-1; as DNA is missing, the TRBD1 call by TCRdb cannot be tested. CDR3 size: 14 residues. Germline V gene lookup returns CDR1 GTSNPN and CDR2 SVGIG (reference sequence). The CDR3 spells CAWSPSGGWDEQFF.

This clonotype is deemed medium-sized by its frequency. The rearrangement uses TRBV14 and TRBJ1-1; TCRdb lists TRBD1, though no DNA is available to test this call. This CDR3 has 14 amino acids. CDR1 and CDR2 from the germline V gene are SGHDN and FVKESK. CDR3 sequence: CASSQNRGNTEAFF.

V and J are TRBV20-1 and TRBJ2-2. This CDR3 is 13 amino acids long. Germline V gene sequence: CDR1 DFQATT, CDR2 SNEGSKA (reference sequence). CDR3 amino acids: CSANGANTGELFF.

Frequency places this clonotype as medium-sized. The chain joins TRBV27 to TRBJ2-5; TCRdb picks TRBD2, but there is no DNA to check that call. Germline CDR1 reads MNHEY; CDR2 reads SMNVEV (reference sequence). This CDR3 has 19 amino acids. The CDR3 sequence is CASSPDWTSGGPYQETQYF.

This clonotype is medium-sized (0.01 to 0.1%) by frequency. J is TRBJ1-4 and V is TRBV20-1. CDR3 length: 14 residues. CDR1 and CDR2 from the germline V gene are DFQATT and SNEGSKA (reference sequence). CDR3 region: CSARVTAINEKLFF.

This clonotype is identified as medium-sized from frequency. The rearrangement links TRBV29-1 to TRBJ2-3; TCRdb's D gene call, TRBD1, goes unchecked for lack of DNA. The CDR3 runs 14 residues. Germline CDR1 is SQVTM and CDR2 is ANQGSEA. The CDR3 here is CSVVPGRTTHTQYF.

This clonotype is medium-sized (0.01 to 0.1%) by frequency. This chain joins TRBV28 and TRBJ2-1. CDR3 length equals 13 residues. The germline CDR1 and CDR2 sequences are MDHEN and SYDVKM. The CDR3: CASSPTGWHEQFF.

The J gene is TRBJ2-3, the V gene TRBV6-5; TCRdb proposes TRBD1, but this gene call is untestable without DNA. This CDR3 comprises 14 residues. Germline V gene data show CDR1 as MNHEY and CDR2 as SVGAGI. The CDR3 is CASSHSQGTDTQYF.

This chain uses TRBV6-5 with TRBJ2-1. The CDR3 sequence is 15 residues long. CDR1 MNHEY and CDR2 SVGAGI come from the germline V gene. CDR3 region: CASSYTKHGWGEQFF.

This chain connects TRBV7-9 to TRBJ2-1. This CDR3 is built from 11 residues. Germline CDR1 and CDR2: SEHNR and FQNEAQ (reference sequence). The CDR3: CAGKDTNEQFF.